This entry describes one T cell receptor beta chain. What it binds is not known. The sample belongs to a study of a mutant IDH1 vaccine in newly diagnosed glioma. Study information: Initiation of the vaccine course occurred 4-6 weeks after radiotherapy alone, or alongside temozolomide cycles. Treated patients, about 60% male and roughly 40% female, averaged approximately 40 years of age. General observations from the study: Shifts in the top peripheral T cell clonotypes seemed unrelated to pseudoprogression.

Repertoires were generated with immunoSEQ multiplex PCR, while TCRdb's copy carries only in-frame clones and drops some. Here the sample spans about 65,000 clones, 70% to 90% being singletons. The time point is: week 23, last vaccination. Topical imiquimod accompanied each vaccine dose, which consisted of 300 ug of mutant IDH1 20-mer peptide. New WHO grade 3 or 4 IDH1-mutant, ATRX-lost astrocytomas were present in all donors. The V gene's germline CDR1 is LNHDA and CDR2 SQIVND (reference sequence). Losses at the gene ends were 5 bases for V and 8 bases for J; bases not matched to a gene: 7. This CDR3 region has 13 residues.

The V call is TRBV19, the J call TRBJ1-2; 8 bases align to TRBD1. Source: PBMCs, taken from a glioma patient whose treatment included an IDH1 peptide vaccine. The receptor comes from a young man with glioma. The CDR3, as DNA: TGTGCCAGTAGTCGACAGGGGTTTGGGGGCTACACCTTC. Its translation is CASSRQGFGGYTF.